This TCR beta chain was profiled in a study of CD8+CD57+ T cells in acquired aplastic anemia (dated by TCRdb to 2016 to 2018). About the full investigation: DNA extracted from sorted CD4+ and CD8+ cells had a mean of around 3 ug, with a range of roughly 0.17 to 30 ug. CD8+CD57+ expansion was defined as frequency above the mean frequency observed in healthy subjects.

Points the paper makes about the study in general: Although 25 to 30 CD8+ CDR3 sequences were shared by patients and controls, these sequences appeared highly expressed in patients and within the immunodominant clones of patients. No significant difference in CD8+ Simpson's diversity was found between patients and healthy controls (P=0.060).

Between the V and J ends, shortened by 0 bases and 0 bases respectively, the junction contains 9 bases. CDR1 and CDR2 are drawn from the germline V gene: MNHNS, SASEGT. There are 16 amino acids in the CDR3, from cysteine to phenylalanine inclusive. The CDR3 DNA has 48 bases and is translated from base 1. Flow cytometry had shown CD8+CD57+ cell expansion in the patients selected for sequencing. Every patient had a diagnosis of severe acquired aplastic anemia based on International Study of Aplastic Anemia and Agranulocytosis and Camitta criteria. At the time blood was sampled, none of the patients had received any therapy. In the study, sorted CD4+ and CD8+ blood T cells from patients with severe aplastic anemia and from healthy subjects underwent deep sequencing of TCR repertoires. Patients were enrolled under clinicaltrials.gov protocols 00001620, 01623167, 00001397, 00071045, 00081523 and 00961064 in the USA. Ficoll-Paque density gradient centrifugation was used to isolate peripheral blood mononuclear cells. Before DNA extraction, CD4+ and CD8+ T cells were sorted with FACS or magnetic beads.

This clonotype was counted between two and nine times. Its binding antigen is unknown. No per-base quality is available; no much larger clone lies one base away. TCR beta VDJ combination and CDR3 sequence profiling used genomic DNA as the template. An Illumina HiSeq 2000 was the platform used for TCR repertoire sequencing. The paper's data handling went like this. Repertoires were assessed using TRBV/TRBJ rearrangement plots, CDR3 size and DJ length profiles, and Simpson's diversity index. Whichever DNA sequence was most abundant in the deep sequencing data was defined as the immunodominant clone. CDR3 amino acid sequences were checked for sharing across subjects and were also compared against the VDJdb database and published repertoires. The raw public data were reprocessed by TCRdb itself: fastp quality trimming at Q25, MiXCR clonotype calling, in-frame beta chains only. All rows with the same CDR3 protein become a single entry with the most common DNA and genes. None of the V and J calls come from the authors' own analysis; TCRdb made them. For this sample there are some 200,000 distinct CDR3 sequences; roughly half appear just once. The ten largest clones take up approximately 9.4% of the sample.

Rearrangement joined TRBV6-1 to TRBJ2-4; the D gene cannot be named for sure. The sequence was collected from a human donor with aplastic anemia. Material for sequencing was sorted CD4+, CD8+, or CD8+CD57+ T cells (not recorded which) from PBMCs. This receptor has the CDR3 CASSEARNLAKNIQYF. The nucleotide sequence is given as TGTGCCAGCAGTGAAGCTCGCAATCTAGCCAAAAACATTCAGTACTTC.